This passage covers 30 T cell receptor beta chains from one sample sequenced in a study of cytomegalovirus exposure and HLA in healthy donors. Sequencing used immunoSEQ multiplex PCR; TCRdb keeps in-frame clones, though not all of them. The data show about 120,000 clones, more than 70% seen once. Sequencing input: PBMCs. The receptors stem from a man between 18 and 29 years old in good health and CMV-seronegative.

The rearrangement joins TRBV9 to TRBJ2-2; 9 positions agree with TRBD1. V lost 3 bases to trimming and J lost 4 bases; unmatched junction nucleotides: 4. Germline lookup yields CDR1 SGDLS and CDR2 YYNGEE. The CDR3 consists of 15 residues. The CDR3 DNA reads TGTGCCAGCAGCGGGACAGGGGTGAGCACCGGGGAGCTGTTTTTT. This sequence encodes CASSGTGVSTGELFF.

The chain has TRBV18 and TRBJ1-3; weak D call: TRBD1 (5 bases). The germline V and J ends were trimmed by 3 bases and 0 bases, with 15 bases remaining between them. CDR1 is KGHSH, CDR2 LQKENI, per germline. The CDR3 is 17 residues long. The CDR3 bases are TGTGCCAGCTCACCCCAGCAGGGCCATTACTCTGGAAACACCATATATTTT. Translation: CASSPQQGHYSGNTIYF.

In DNA form, the CDR3 reads TGTGCCAGCAGCGGAACCCCAGGGGTCGATGAGCAGTTCTTC. It is translated as CASSGTPGVDEQFF. The rearrangement joins TRBV9 to TRBJ2-1; a weak D match, TRBD1 (6 bases). The CDR3 has 14 residues. Germline CDR1 is SGDLS and CDR2 is YYNGEE. V was pared by 3 bases and J by 8 bases, with 15 bases between. Full variable domain (missing parts from reference TRBV9 and TRBJ2-1): DSGVTQTPKHLITATGQRVTLRCSPRSGDLSVYWYQQSLDQGLQFLIQYYNGEERAKGNILERFSAQQFPDLHSELNLSSLELGDSALYFCASSGTPGVDEQFFGPGTRLTVL.

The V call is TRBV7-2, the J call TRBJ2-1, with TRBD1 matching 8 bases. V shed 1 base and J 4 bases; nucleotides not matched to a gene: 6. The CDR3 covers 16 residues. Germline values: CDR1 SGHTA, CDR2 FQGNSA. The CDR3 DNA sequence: TGTGCCAGCAGCTTAGTTCGACAGGGGCCGTACAATGAGCAGTTCTTC. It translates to CASSLVRQGPYNEQFF. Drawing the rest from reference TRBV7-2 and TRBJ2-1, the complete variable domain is GAGVSQSPSNKVTEKGKDVELRCDPISGHTALYWYRQSLGQGLEFLIYFQGNSAPDKSGLPSDRFSAERTGGSVSTLTIQRTQQEDSAVYLCASSLVRQGPYNEQFFGPGTRLTVL.

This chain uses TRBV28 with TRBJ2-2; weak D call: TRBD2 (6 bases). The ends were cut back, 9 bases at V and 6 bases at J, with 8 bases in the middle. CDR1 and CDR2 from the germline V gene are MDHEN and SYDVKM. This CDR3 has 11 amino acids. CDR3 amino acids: CASGEAGELFF. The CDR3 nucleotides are TGTGCCAGTGGGGAGGCCGGGGAGCTGTTTTTT.

DNA for the CDR3: TGTGCCAGCAGAGACACAGGGTTCGCTAATGAAAAACTGTTTTTT. Translating gives CASRDTGFANEKLFF. This chain uses TRBV27 with TRBJ1-4; tentative D call: TRBD1 (6 bases). The CDR3 runs 15 residues. Germline lookup yields CDR1 MNHEY and CDR2 SMNVEV (reference sequence). V was pared by 6 bases and J by 3 bases, with 14 bases between. Full variable domain (missing parts from reference TRBV27 and TRBJ1-4): EAQVTQNPRYLITVTGKKLTVTCSQNMNHEYMSWYRQDPGLGLRQIYYSMNVEVTDKGDVPEGYKVSRKEKRNFPLILESPSPNQTSLYFCASRDTGFANEKLFFGSGTQLSVL.

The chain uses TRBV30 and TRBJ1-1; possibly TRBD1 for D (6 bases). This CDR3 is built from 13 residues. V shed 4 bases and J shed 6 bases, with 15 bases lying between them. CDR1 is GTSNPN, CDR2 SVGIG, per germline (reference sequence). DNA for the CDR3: TGTGCCTGGAAATCCCGGGGGGCGGCTGAAGCTTTCTTT. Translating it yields CAWKSRGAAEAFF.

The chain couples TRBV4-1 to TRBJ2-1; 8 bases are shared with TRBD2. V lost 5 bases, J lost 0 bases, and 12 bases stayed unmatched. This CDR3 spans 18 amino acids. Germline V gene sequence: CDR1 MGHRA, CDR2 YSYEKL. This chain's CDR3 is CASSFPRGGRFSYNEQFF. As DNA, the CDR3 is TGCGCCAGCAGCTTCCCCAGGGGCGGGAGGTTCTCCTACAATGAGCAGTTCTTC.

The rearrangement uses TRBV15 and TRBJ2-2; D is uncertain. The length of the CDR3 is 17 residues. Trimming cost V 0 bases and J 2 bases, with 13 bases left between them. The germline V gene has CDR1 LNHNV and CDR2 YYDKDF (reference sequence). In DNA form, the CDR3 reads TGTGCCACCAGCAGAGATCTACAGCCCTCAAACACCGGGGAGCTGTTTTTT. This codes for CATSRDLQPSNTGELFF.

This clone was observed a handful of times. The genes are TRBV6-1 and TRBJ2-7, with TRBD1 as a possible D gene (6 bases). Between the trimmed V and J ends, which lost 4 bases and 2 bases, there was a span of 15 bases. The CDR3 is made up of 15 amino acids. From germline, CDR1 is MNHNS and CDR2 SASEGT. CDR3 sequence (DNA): TGTGCCAGCAGTGGCCCGAGACAGGCAACCTACGAGCAGTACTTC. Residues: CASSGPRQATYEQYF.

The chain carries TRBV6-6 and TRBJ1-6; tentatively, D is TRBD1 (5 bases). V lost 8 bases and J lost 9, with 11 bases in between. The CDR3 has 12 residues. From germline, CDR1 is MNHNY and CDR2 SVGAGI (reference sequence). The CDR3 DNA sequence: TGTGCCAGCGAGGGGCGGGGTTCACCCCTCCACTTT. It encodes CASEGRGSPLHF.

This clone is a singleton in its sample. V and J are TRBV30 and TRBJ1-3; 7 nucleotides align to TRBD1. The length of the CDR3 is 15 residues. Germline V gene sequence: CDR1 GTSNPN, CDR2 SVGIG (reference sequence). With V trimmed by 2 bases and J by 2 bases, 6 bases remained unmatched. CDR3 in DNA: TGTGCCTGGAGTCGACTCCAGGGGGCTGGAAACACCATATATTTT. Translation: CAWSRLQGAGNTIYF.

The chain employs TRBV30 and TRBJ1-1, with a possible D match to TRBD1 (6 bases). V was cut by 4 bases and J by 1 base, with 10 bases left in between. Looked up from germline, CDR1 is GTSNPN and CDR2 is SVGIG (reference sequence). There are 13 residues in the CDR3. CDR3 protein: CAWNGQTNTEAFF. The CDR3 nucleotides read TGTGCCTGGAATGGACAGACGAACACTGAAGCTTTCTTT.

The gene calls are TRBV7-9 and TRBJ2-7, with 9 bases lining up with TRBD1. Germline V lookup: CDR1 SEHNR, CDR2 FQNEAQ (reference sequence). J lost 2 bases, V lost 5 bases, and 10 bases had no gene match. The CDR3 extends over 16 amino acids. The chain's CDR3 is CASSHTGGKEPYEQYF. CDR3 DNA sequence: TGTGCCAGCAGCCATACAGGGGGCAAAGAGCCCTACGAGCAGTACTTC.

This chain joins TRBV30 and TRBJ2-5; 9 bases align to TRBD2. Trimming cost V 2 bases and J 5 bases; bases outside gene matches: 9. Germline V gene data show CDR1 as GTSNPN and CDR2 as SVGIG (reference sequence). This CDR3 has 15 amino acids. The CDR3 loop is CAWSLGGGAEETQYF. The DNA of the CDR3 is TGTGCCTGGAGTCTGGGCGGGGGGGCAGAGGAGACCCAGTACTTC.

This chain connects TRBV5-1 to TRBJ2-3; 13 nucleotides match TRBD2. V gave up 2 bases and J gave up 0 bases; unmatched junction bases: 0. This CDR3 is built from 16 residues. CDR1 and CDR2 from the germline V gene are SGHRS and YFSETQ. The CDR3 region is CASSLLAGGSTDTQYF. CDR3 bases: TGCGCCAGCAGCTTACTAGCGGGGGGGAGCACAGATACGCAGTATTTT.

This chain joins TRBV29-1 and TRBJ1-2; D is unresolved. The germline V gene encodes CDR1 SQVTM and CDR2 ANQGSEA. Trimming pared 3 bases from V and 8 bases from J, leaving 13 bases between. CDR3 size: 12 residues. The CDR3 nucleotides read TGCAGCGTTGAGACGGGCCGGGGAGGCTACACCTTC. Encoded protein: CSVETGRGGYTF.

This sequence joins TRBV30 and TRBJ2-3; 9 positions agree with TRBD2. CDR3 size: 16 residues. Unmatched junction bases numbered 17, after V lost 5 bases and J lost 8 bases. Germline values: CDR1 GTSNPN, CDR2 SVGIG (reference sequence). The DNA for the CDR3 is TGTGCCTGGGGTCTAATAACTAGCGGGCCTAGCTTTACGCAGTATTTT. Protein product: CAWGLITSGPSFTQYF.

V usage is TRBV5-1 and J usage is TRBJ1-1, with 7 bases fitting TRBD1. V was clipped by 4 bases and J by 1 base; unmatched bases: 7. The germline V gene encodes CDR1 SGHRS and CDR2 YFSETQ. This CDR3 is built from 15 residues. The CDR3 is CASSALGQANTEAFF. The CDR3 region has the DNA TGCGCCAGCAGCGCCCTAGGACAGGCGAACACTGAAGCTTTCTTT.

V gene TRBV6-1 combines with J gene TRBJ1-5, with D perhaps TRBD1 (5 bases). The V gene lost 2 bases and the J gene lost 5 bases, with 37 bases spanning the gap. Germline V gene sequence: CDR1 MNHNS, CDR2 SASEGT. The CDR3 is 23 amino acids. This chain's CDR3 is CASSERVGRWGRLVNSLYQPQHF. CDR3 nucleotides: TGTGCCAGCAGTGAACGGGTGGGCCGCTGGGGCCGTCTAGTGAACAGCTTGTATCAGCCCCAGCATTTT.

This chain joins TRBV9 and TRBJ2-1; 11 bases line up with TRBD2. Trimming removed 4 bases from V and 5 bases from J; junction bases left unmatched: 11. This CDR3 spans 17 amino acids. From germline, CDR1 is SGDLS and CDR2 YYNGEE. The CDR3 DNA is TGTGCCAGCAGCCCGCCCGGGGGACTAGCGGAAAACAATGAGCAGTTCTTC. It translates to CASSPPGGLAENNEQFF. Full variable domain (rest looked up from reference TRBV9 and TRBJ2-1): DSGVTQTPKHLITATGQRVTLRCSPRSGDLSVYWYQQSLDQGLQFLIQYYNGEERAKGNILERFSAQQFPDLHSELNLSSLELGDSALYFCASSPPGGLAENNEQFFGPGTRLTVL.

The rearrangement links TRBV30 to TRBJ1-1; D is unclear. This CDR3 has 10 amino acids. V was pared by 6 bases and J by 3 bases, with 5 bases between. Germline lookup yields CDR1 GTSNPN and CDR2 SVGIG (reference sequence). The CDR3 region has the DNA TGTGCCTGCGAGGACACTGAAGCTTTCTTT. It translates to CACEDTEAFF.

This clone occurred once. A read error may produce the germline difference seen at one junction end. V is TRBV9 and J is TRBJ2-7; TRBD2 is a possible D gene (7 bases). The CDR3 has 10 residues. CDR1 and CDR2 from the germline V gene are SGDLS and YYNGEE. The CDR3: CASSGRGLSF. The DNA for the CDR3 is TGTGCCAGCAGCGGGCGGGGGCTAAGCTTC.

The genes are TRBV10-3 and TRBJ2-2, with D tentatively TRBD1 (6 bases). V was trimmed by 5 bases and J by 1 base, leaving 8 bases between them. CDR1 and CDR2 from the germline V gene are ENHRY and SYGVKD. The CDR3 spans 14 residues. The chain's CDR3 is CAISPGQNTGELFF. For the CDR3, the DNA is TGTGCCATCAGTCCGGGACAGAACACCGGGGAGCTGTTTTTT.

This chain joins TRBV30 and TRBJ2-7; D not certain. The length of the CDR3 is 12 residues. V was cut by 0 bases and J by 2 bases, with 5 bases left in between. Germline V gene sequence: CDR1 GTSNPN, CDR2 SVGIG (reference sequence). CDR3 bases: TGTGCCTGGAGTGTGCAGACCTACGAGCAGTACTTC. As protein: CAWSVQTYEQYF.

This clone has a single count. CDR3: CSVGSAGGAGNTEAFF. The CDR3 DNA reads TGCAGCGTTGGATCGGCTGGGGGGGCAGGGAACACTGAAGCTTTCTTT. The chain has TRBV29-1 and TRBJ1-1; possible D gene TRBD1, 6 bases. Germline V gene lookup returns CDR1 SQVTM and CDR2 ANQGSEA. The V end was cut by 4 bases, the J end by 1 base, with 19 bases between. This CDR3 region has 16 residues. The full variable domain, its missing parts supplied by reference TRBV29-1 and TRBJ1-1, is SAVISQKPSRDICQRGTSLTIQCQVDSQVTMMFWYRQQPGQSLTLIATANQGSEATYESGFVIDKFPISRPNLTFSTLTVSNMSPEDSSIYLCSVGSAGGAGNTEAFFGQGTRLTVV.

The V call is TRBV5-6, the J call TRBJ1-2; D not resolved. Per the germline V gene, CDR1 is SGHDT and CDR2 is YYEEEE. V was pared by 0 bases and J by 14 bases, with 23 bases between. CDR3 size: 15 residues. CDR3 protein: CASSLDPHGGIGWTF. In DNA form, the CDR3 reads TGTGCCAGCAGCTTGGACCCACACGGAGGTATTGGGTGGACCTTC.

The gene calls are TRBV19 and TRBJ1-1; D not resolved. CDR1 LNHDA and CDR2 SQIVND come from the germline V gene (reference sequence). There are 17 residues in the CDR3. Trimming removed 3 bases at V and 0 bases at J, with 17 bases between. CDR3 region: CASSIPLVGPLNTEAFF. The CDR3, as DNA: TGTGCCAGTAGTATTCCCTTGGTTGGCCCCCTGAACACTGAAGCTTTCTTT. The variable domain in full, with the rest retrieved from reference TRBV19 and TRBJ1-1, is DGGITQSPKYLFRKEGQNVTLSCEQNLNHDAMYWYRQDPGQGLRLIYYSQIVNDFQKGDIAEGYSVSREKKESFPLTVTSAQKNPTAFYLCASSIPLVGPLNTEAFFGQGTRLTVV.

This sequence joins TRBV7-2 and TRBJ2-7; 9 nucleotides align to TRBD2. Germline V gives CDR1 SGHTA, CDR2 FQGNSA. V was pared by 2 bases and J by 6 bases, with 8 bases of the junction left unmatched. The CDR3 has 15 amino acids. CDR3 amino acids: CASSLRPLAGIEQYF. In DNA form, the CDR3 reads TGTGCCAGCAGCTTAAGACCTCTAGCGGGGATCGAGCAGTACTTC.

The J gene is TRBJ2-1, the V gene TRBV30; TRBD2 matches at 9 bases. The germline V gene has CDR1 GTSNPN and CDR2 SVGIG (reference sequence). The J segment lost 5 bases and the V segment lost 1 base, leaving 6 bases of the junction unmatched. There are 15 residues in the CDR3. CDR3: CAWSDASGTHNEQFF. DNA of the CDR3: TGTGCCTGGAGTGACGCTAGCGGGACTCACAATGAGCAGTTCTTC.